The 6 T cell receptor beta chains below all came from one sample that was sequenced in a study of shared clonotypes between healthy human individuals. The naive CD8 population came from CD45RO-negative cells selected for CCR7, without terminally differentiated effector memory CD45RA+ cells. Using immunoSEQ multiplex PCR, the repertoire was profiled, and TCRdb retains in-frame clones only, with some absent. This table holds around 1.9 million clones, 93% found once. Sequencing input: naive CD8+ T cells from PBMCs. The receptors derive from a man younger than 30 in good health. Some clones in this sample may be carry-over from other donors' samples.

Only one count was recorded for this clone. This rearrangement joins TRBV5-4 to TRBJ2-7; D not resolved. The germline V and J ends were trimmed by 0 bases and 4 bases, with 14 bases remaining between them. In germline, CDR1 is SGHNT, CDR2 YYREEE (reference sequence). CDR3 length: 15 residues. CDR3 bases: TGTGCCAGCAGCTTGGCCCCTGGAGAGGTTTACGAGCAGTACTTC. Its protein is CASSLAPGEVYEQYF.

The genes are TRBV2 and TRBJ1-4; D is undetermined. The germline gives CDR1 SNHLY, CDR2 FYNNEI. The V end lost 9 bases, the J end lost 3 bases, and 20 bases lay between the germline ends. This CDR3 is built from 16 residues. The CDR3 spells CASTLTGLTPNEKLFF. The DNA of the CDR3 is TGTGCCAGTACCCTGACGGGCCTGACGCCTAATGAAAAACTGTTTTTT.

The chain couples TRBV7-9 to TRBJ1-1; 10 nucleotides match TRBD1. Losses at the gene ends were 5 bases for V and 1 base for J; bases not matched to a gene: 13. The length of the CDR3 is 18 residues. Germline V gene data show CDR1 as SEHNR and CDR2 as FQNEAQ (reference sequence). The CDR3 DNA reads TGTGCCAGCAGCCCTCAAAAGGGACAGGGGAGTGGGAACACTGAAGCTTTCTTT. This translates into CASSPQKGQGSGNTEAFF.

The rearrangement uses TRBV7-9 and TRBJ1-1; 11 bases match TRBD1. Germline CDR1 and CDR2: SEHNR and FQNEAQ (reference sequence). The V segment lost 4 bases and the J segment 6 bases; nucleotides outside the gene matches: 7. The CDR3 spans 15 residues. The CDR3 is CASSSLLDRGPEAFF. CDR3 nucleotide sequence: TGTGCCAGCAGCTCCCTCCTGGACAGGGGGCCTGAAGCTTTCTTT.

CDR3 nucleotides: TGTGCCAGCACCGCCGAGTCCAGGGGGTCGAACTATGGCTACACCTTC. It specifies CASTAESRGSNYGYTF. V and J are TRBV7-9 and TRBJ1-2; 7 bases fit TRBD1. Germline V lookup: CDR1 SEHNR, CDR2 FQNEAQ (reference sequence). V trimming: 7 bases; J trimming: 2 bases; junction bases outside the gene matches: 13. This CDR3 comprises 16 residues. Full variable domain (remainder filled in from reference TRBV7-9 and TRBJ1-2): DTGVSQNPRHKITKRGQNVTFRCDPISEHNRLYWYRQTLGQGPEFLTYFQNEAQLEKSRLLSDRFSAERPKGSFSTLEIQRTEQGDSAMYLCASTAESRGSNYGYTFGSGTRLTVV.

This chain joins TRBV25-1 and TRBJ1-2, with 7 nucleotides matching TRBD1. CDR3 length: 14 amino acids. Germline V gives CDR1 MGHDK, CDR2 SYGVNS. V was clipped by 1 base and J by 4 bases; unmatched bases: 3. In DNA form, the CDR3 reads TGTGCCAGCAGTGAATTAGGGACAGCCTATGGCTACACCTTC. This translates into CASSELGTAYGYTF.